The 15 T cell receptor beta chains given below trace back to one sample, sequenced in a study of CD8 T cells in ankylosing spondylitis. TCRdb reprocessed the 5' RACE reads via MiXCR and lists one record per CDR3 protein. Of approximately 260,000 distinct CDR3 sequences listed, over 8.5% are singletons. The specimen sequenced was blood, either unsorted or a sorted T cell fraction (not recorded which). These receptor sequences come from a male donor with ankylosing spondylitis or in good health (not recorded which).

This clonotype was counted many times. V usage is TRBV12-3 or TRBV12-4 and J usage is TRBJ1-2; TRBD1 might be the D (6 bases). The V and J ends lost 6 bases and 8 bases respectively, with 22 bases between them. The CDR3 sequence is 15 residues long. The CDR3 loop is CASSLGGTVKGGYTF. For the CDR3, the DNA is TGTGCCAGCAGCCTAGGGGGGACGGTAAAGGGGGGCTACACCTTC.

In this sample, this clonotype turned up many times. The V gene is TRBV4-2, the J gene TRBJ2-1, with a possible D match to TRBD2 (6 bases). Germline-derived CDR1 and CDR2 are LGHNA and YNFKEQ. Trimming took 4 bases from V and 1 from J, leaving 14 bases between them. The CDR3 is 16 residues long. CDR3 residues: CASSRATGGSYNEQFF. The CDR3 region has the DNA TGTGCCAGCAGCCGGGCGACCGGGGGTTCCTACAATGAGCAGTTCTTC.

As concerns this clonotype: A much larger clone lies one base from this, so it may be a read error. This chain links TRBV7-8 with TRBJ1-1; weak D call: TRBD1 (6 bases). Per the germline V gene, CDR1 is SGHVS and CDR2 is FQNEAQ. This CDR3 has 18 residues. CDR3 loop: CASSLGRIQGGKNAEAFF. CDR3 DNA: TGTGCCAGCAGCTTAGGACGAATACAGGGAGGGAAGAACGCTGAAGCTTTCTTT.

In this sample, this clonotype turned up many times. In nucleotides, the CDR3 is TGTGCCATCAGTGAAAGGAGTAGGGGGCTGGAGGAGTACGAGCAGTACTTC. This sequence encodes CAISERSRGLEEYEQYF. The chain is built from TRBV10-3 and TRBJ2-7, with 7 nucleotides matching TRBD1. V lost 3 bases to trimming and J lost 4 bases; unmatched junction nucleotides: 15. The CDR3 consists of 17 residues. Germline V gene sequence: CDR1 ENHRY, CDR2 SYGVKD.

This clonotype was counted at least ten times. The V call is TRBV19, the J call TRBJ2-3; D not certain. The V gene lost 8 bases and the J gene lost 4 bases, with 10 bases spanning the gap. Germline assignment: CDR1 LNHDA and CDR2 SQIVND (reference sequence). The CDR3 has 12 amino acids. CDR3 in DNA: TGTGCCAGTCTTGGGGTCCCAGATACGCAGTATTTT. Its translation: CASLGVPDTQYF.

There are many counts of this clonotype. The chain couples TRBV6-2 or TRBV6-3 to TRBJ1-5, with 9 bases aligning to TRBD1. Trimming removed 4 bases from V and 1 base from J; junction bases left unmatched: 2. Germline-derived CDR1 and CDR2 are MNHEY and SVGEGT. This CDR3 region has 15 residues. DNA for the CDR3: TGTGCCAGCAGTTCGGGACAGGGAAGCAATCAGCCCCAGCATTTT. Protein sequence: CASSSGQGSNQPQHF.

There are many counts of this clonotype. The rearrangement uses TRBV5-4 and TRBJ2-3, with D possibly matching TRBD1 (7 bases). The germline V and J ends were trimmed by 6 bases and 1 base, with 15 bases remaining between them. From germline, CDR1 is SGHNT and CDR2 YYREEE (reference sequence). This CDR3 is 15 amino acids long. CDR3 residues: CASTPGGWGTDTQYF. The CDR3 region has the DNA TGTGCCAGCACCCCAGGGGGGTGGGGCACAGATACGCAGTATTTT.

Ten or more counts support this clonotype. The chain uses TRBV4-2 and TRBJ1-5, with D unclear. CDR3 length: 14 residues. Trimming took off 4 bases at V and 5 bases at J, with 12 bases between the two ends. Germline lookup yields CDR1 LGHNA and CDR2 YNFKEQ. The CDR3 reads CASSLRILDQPQHF. DNA of the CDR3: TGTGCCAGCAGCCTCAGAATCTTGGATCAGCCCCAGCATTTT.

This clonotype was picked up many times. The gene calls are TRBV20-1 and TRBJ2-1; D is possibly TRBD1 (7 bases). Per germline, CDR1 DFQATT and CDR2 SNEGSKA (reference sequence). Trimming removed 6 bases at V and 10 bases at J, with 19 bases between. The CDR3 has 13 amino acids. CDR3 amino acids: CSAEEGAQREQFF. CDR3 in DNA: TGCAGTGCCGAGGAGGGGGCGCAAAGGGAGCAGTTCTTC.

This clonotype has a count of ten or more. This rearrangement joins TRBV7-9 to TRBJ2-1, with TRBD2 matching 11 bases. This CDR3 contains 14 residues. Germline V CDR1 and CDR2: SEHNR, FQNEAQ (reference sequence). V gave up 2 bases and J gave up 10 bases; unmatched junction bases: 4. For the CDR3, the DNA is TGTGCCAGCAGCTTAACTAGCGGGAGTACAGAGCAGTTCTTC. Translating gives CASSLTSGSTEQFF.

The rearrangement links TRBV19 to TRBJ2-1; 8 bases fit TRBD2. Losses at the gene ends were 6 bases for V and 6 bases for J; bases not matched to a gene: 7. The CDR3 has 14 amino acids. Germline-derived CDR1 and CDR2 are LNHDA and SQIVND (reference sequence). Here the CDR3 reads CASSSSGGLNEQFF. In DNA, the CDR3 is TGTGCCAGTAGCTCGAGCGGGGGCCTCAATGAGCAGTTCTTC.

In this sample, this clonotype turned up many times. The CDR3 bases are TGCAGTGCTAGCGGGGTTAGCGGGAGGGCCTCCTACAATGAGCAGTTCTTC. Translation: CSASGVSGRASYNEQFF. The J gene is TRBJ2-1, the V gene TRBV20-1; 11 bases align to TRBD2. Per germline, CDR1 DFQATT and CDR2 SNEGSKA (reference sequence). V lost 3 bases, J lost 0 bases, and 7 bases stayed unmatched. CDR3 length: 17 amino acids.

Many counts were recorded for this clonotype. This chain connects TRBV28 to TRBJ2-3; D possibly corresponds to TRBD1 (6 bases). Germline assignment: CDR1 MDHEN and CDR2 SYDVKM. Trimming took off 6 bases at V and 2 bases at J, with 15 bases between the two ends. CDR3 length equals 15 residues. The CDR3 loop reads CASRPPTGNTDTQYF. The CDR3 region has the DNA TGTGCCAGCAGGCCCCCGACAGGCAACACAGATACGCAGTATTTT.

This clonotype was counted at least ten times. The chain carries TRBV7-9 and TRBJ1-5, with 8 nucleotides matching TRBD1. V was pared by 5 bases and J by 7 bases, with 7 bases of the junction left unmatched. Germline lookup yields CDR1 SEHNR and CDR2 FQNEAQ (reference sequence). The CDR3 totals 14 residues. The CDR3 DNA sequence: TGTGCCAGCAGCATAACAGGGGGAGAACAGCCCCAGCATTTT. Its protein is CASSITGGEQPQHF.

This clonotype was found a few times. The chain recombines TRBV19 with TRBJ1-2, with 8 nucleotides matching TRBD1. Germline CDR1 reads LNHDA; CDR2 reads SQIVND (reference sequence). V dropped 6 bases and J dropped 1; count of bases not matched to a gene: 7. CDR3 length equals 15 residues. CDR3 sequence: CASSSGTGYNYGYTF. CDR3 in DNA: TGTGCCAGTAGCTCGGGGACAGGTTATAACTATGGCTACACCTTC.